The TCR beta chain under discussion was sequenced for a study of early T cells in non-severe SARS-CoV-2 infection. In this sample, this clonotype turned up many times. Unique molecular identifiers were added to individual cDNA molecules. TCRdb re-called the 5' RACE reads through MiXCR, storing one row per CDR3 protein. The data hold under 60,000 distinct CDR3 sequences, with about a tenth observed a single time. The sample was whole blood. The source is an adult who was a healthcare worker with PCR-confirmed SARS-CoV-2 infection or an uninfected control (not recorded which).

The CDR3 coding sequence is TGTGCCAGCACCCTCGTGGGGGTGCTCAATGAGCAGTTCTTC. This encodes CASTLVGVLNEQFF. V is TRBV6-2 or TRBV6-3 and J is TRBJ2-1; D is perhaps TRBD1 or TRBD2 (5 bases each). The CDR3 is made up of 14 amino acids. Germline V CDR1 and CDR2: MNHEY, SVGEGT. V lost 7 bases and J 6 bases, leaving 16 bases between the germline ends.